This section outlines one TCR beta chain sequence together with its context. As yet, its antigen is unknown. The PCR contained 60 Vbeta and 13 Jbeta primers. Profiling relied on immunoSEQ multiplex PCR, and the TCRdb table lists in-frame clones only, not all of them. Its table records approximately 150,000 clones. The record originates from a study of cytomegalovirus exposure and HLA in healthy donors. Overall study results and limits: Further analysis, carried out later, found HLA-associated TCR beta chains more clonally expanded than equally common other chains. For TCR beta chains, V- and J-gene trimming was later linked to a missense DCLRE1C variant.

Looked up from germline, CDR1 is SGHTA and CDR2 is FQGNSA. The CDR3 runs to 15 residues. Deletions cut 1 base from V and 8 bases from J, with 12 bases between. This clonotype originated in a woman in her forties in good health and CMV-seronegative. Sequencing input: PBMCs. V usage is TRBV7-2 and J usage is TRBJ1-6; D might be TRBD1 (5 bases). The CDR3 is CASSLVSGLDSPLHF. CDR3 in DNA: TGTGCCAGCAGCTTAGTTTCAGGGTTAGATTCACCCCTCCACTTT.